This TCR beta chain was sequenced in a study of regulatory T cells in long-lasting Graves disease. Study conclusions and caveats: Persistent Graves' patients possessed reduced TCR diversity relative to recently diagnosed ones. Persistent disease samples used TRBV28, TRBJ1-2 and TRBJ2-5 preferentially.

With iRepertoire HTBI primers and Arm-PCR of CDR3 regions, TCR beta libraries were built. TCRdb itself ran the multiplex PCR reads through MiXCR, one entry per CDR3 protein. The repertoire holds 500,000 or so distinct CDR3 sequences, with about 16% as singletons. This CDR3 comprises 20 residues. From germline, CDR1 is MNHEY and CDR2 SVGEGT. The V and J ends lost 5 bases and 4 bases, in that order; junction bases with no gene match: 19. To note about this clonotype: Its specificity is not known.

Time point defined: newly diagnosed GD, antithyroid drugs for less than 3 months. PBMC-derived RNA was used for the TCR library. The sample was also reused in another study, on T cells in Graves' hyperthyroidism and ophthalmopathy.

The sequenced sample was peripheral blood mononuclear cells (PBMCs), obtained at new diagnosis, from a patient treated with antithyroid drugs. The J gene is TRBJ2-1, the V gene TRBV6-2 or TRBV6-3, with 11 positions matching TRBD2. The clonotype originates from a man between 40 and 49 years old with Graves disease. CDR3 sequence reads: CASSHAPRARLAGFYNEQFF. CDR3 DNA: TGTGCCAGCAGTCACGCCCCCAGGGCTCGACTAGCGGGATTTTACAATGAGCAGTTCTTC.